A selection of T cell receptor beta chains follows, all from one sample in a study of T-cell memory formation after mild COVID-19. A single record per CDR3 protein comes from TCRdb applying MiXCR to the 5' RACE reads. The table lists hundreds of thousands of distinct CDR3 sequences, roughly an eighth of them singletons. The sequenced material came from PBMCs or a T cell subset sorted from them (not recorded which). These TCRs come from a man in his late teens or twenties who had mild COVID-19 (a few samples of this study predate the infection). Cell type and time point are not known. Both conserved end residues are part of each CDR3. Each record gives: J gene, V gene, D gene, clone size, CDR3 DNA, CDR3 protein. The D gene is left open where the match is weak. Rows give clone size only sometimes, using once, few, many, or a class for an expanded clone.

j_gene: TRBJ2-3
v_gene: TRBV5-5
d_gene: TRBD1
abundance: many
CDR3nt: TGTGCCAGCAGCTTGTGGACAGGGGCCACAGATACGCAGTATTTT
CDR3aa: CASSLWTGATDTQYF

j_gene: TRBJ1-1
v_gene: TRBV4-1
d_gene: .
abundance: many
CDR3nt: TGCGCCAGCAGCCAAGGACCACCAGGAGGCACTGAAGCTTTCTTT
CDR3aa: CASSQGPPGGTEAFF

j_gene: TRBJ2-1
v_gene: TRBV28
d_gene: .
abundance: .
CDR3nt: TGTGCCAGCAGTCCCCCGCCCCGGAGCTCCTACAATGAGCAGTTCTTC
CDR3aa: CASSPPPRSSYNEQFF

j_gene: TRBJ2-3
v_gene: TRBV5-4
d_gene: .
abundance: few
CDR3nt: TGTGCCAGCAGCTCAGGACAGCGGAGTAGCACAGATACGCAGTATTTT
CDR3aa: CASSSGQRSSTDTQYF

j_gene: TRBJ2-3
v_gene: TRBV5-4
d_gene: .
abundance: many
CDR3nt: TGTGCCAGCAGCCGGGCCCAGATGGATACGCAGTATTTT
CDR3aa: CASSRAQMDTQYF

j_gene: TRBJ1-2
v_gene: TRBV28
d_gene: .
abundance: .
CDR3nt: TGTGCCAGCAGGCTTATTAGCTCTGGGCACTATGGCTACACCTTC
CDR3aa: CASRLISSGHYGYTF

j_gene: TRBJ2-3
v_gene: TRBV18
d_gene: .
abundance: few
CDR3nt: TGTGCCAGCTCACCACTGCAGACCGGTGCTAGCACAGATACGCAGTATTTT
CDR3aa: CASSPLQTGASTDTQYF

j_gene: TRBJ2-3
v_gene: TRBV4-2
d_gene: .
abundance: many
CDR3nt: TGTGCCAGCAGTCAAAACGCCGGGAGTAGCACAGATACGCAGTATTTT
CDR3aa: CASSQNAGSSTDTQYF

j_gene: TRBJ2-3
v_gene: TRBV6-6
d_gene: TRBD1
abundance: few
CDR3nt: TGTGCCAGCAGACTGAGTTCGGGACAGGTCCCGTTTGCGCAGTATTTT
CDR3aa: CASRLSSGQVPFAQYF

j_gene: TRBJ1-5
v_gene: TRBV4-1
d_gene: .
abundance: .
CDR3nt: TGCGCCAGCAGCCAAGTTGCGGACATGGATCAGCCCCAGCATTTT
CDR3aa: CASSQVADMDQPQHF

j_gene: TRBJ1-3
v_gene: TRBV6-5
d_gene: TRBD1
abundance: few
CDR3nt: TGTGCCAGCAGTAAAGGGACAGGACGAAACACCATATATTTT
CDR3aa: CASSKGTGRNTIYF

j_gene: TRBJ2-7
v_gene: TRBV4-1
d_gene: TRBD1
abundance: few
CDR3nt: TGCGCCAGCAGCCCCCGGGACAGTCTCTACGAGCAGTACTTC
CDR3aa: CASSPRDSLYEQYF

j_gene: TRBJ1-2
v_gene: TRBV9
d_gene: .
abundance: few
CDR3nt: TGTGCCAGCAGCGCCACTAACTATGGCTACACCTTC
CDR3aa: CASSATNYGYTF

j_gene: TRBJ2-1
v_gene: TRBV7-6
d_gene: .
abundance: many
CDR3nt: TGTGCCAGCAGCCAGGACTTGTATCATGAGCAGTTCTTC
CDR3aa: CASSQDLYHEQFF

j_gene: TRBJ2-2
v_gene: TRBV5-5
d_gene: TRBD1
abundance: .
CDR3nt: TGTGCCAGCAGCTTGCGCGACAGGGGTTACACCGGGGAGCTGTTTTTT
CDR3aa: CASSLRDRGYTGELFF

j_gene: TRBJ1-2
v_gene: TRBV6-5
d_gene: .
abundance: .
CDR3nt: TGTGCCAGCAGCCGCGACGGTAACGCTAACTATGGCTACACCTTC
CDR3aa: CASSRDGNANYGYTF

j_gene: TRBJ1-2
v_gene: TRBV2
d_gene: .
abundance: few
CDR3nt: TGTGCCAGCAGTGAGGGTTCCTATGGCTACACCTTC
CDR3aa: CASSEGSYGYTF

j_gene: TRBJ2-2
v_gene: TRBV6-5
d_gene: .
abundance: few
CDR3nt: TGTGCCAGCAGTACACAGGGTTGGGGCGGGGAGCTGTTTTTT
CDR3aa: CASSTQGWGGELFF

j_gene: TRBJ1-5
v_gene: TRBV6-2/TRBV6-3
d_gene: .
abundance: .
CDR3nt: TGTGCCAGCAGTTACCAGCCGGGCCACCAGCATTTT
CDR3aa: CASSYQPGHQHF

j_gene: TRBJ1-2
v_gene: TRBV25-1
d_gene: .
abundance: few
CDR3nt: TGTGCCAGCAGTGAATGGGAGGGGGGTGGCTACACCTTC
CDR3aa: CASSEWEGGGYTF

j_gene: TRBJ1-2
v_gene: TRBV6-5
d_gene: .
abundance: .
CDR3nt: TGTGCCAGCAGTCTTACTCCGGGATCCTCCTATGGCTACACCTTC
CDR3aa: CASSLTPGSSYGYTF

j_gene: TRBJ1-5
v_gene: TRBV7-9
d_gene: .
abundance: few
CDR3nt: TGTGCCAGCAGCTTAGATCGAGCAGGGCTTCTTCAGCCCCAGCATTTT
CDR3aa: CASSLDRAGLLQPQHF

j_gene: TRBJ2-7
v_gene: TRBV7-2
d_gene: .
abundance: few
CDR3nt: TGTGCCAGCAGCTTATCTACCTACGAGCAGTACTTC
CDR3aa: CASSLSTYEQYF

j_gene: TRBJ2-5
v_gene: TRBV6-5
d_gene: .
abundance: few
CDR3nt: TGTGCCAGCAGTCCCCCGGGTCGGCGTGGGGAGACCCAGTACTTC
CDR3aa: CASSPPGRRGETQYF

j_gene: TRBJ2-7
v_gene: TRBV12-3/TRBV12-4
d_gene: TRBD2
abundance: many
CDR3nt: TGTGCCAGCAGTTTAGCCCCGGGGGGGGTCTACGAGCAGTACTTC
CDR3aa: CASSLAPGGVYEQYF

j_gene: TRBJ2-7
v_gene: TRBV30
d_gene: .
abundance: .
CDR3nt: TGTGCCTGGGTGGACAGAGGCCTCGAGCAGTACTTC
CDR3aa: CAWVDRGLEQYF

j_gene: TRBJ1-1
v_gene: TRBV6-6
d_gene: .
abundance: .
CDR3nt: TGTGCCAGCACGCGTAGGGAGGGAATGAACACTGAAGCTTTCTTT
CDR3aa: CASTRREGMNTEAFF

j_gene: TRBJ2-3
v_gene: TRBV27
d_gene: .
abundance: .
CDR3nt: TGTGCCACCAACTACAGGGCGGGGACAGATACGCAGTATTTT
CDR3aa: CATNYRAGTDTQYF

j_gene: TRBJ1-1
v_gene: TRBV10-3
d_gene: TRBD1
abundance: few
CDR3nt: TGTGCCATCAGTGAGTCGACCTTCCGGCAGGGGGCAGAAGCTTTCTTT
CDR3aa: CAISESTFRQGAEAFF

j_gene: TRBJ1-2
v_gene: TRBV28
d_gene: .
abundance: .
CDR3nt: TGTGCCAGCAGTTCCCGCCCCTATTTCCCCGACTATGGCTACACCTTC
CDR3aa: CASSSRPYFPDYGYTF

j_gene: TRBJ2-7
v_gene: TRBV5-1
d_gene: .
abundance: .
CDR3nt: TGCGCCAGCAGCTTTGGAAAGGGCTACGAGCAGTACTTC
CDR3aa: CASSFGKGYEQYF

j_gene: TRBJ2-7
v_gene: TRBV3-1
d_gene: .
abundance: .
CDR3nt: TGTGCCAGCAGCCAAGATCCAGGGGTCTTCGGCGAGCAGTACTTC
CDR3aa: CASSQDPGVFGEQYF

j_gene: TRBJ2-1
v_gene: TRBV7-8
d_gene: .
abundance: .
CDR3nt: TGTGCCAGCAGTTTTCCCGGGAGTCAGGACGGGAATGAGCAGTTCTTC
CDR3aa: CASSFPGSQDGNEQFF

j_gene: TRBJ1-4
v_gene: TRBV25-1
d_gene: .
abundance: .
CDR3nt: TGTGCCAGCAGTGCGATAGAAAAACTGTTTTTT
CDR3aa: CASSAIEKLFF

j_gene: TRBJ2-5
v_gene: TRBV5-1
d_gene: .
abundance: few
CDR3nt: TGCGCCAGCAGCCGCGGCGCGGGGCTACAAGAGACCCAGTACTTC
CDR3aa: CASSRGAGLQETQYF

j_gene: TRBJ2-3
v_gene: TRBV7-9
d_gene: TRBD2
abundance: .
CDR3nt: TGTGCCAGCAGCTTAGGAGTGGGGCTAGCGGGGGAAGATACGCAGTATTTT
CDR3aa: CASSLGVGLAGEDTQYF

j_gene: TRBJ2-3
v_gene: TRBV2
d_gene: .
abundance: few
CDR3nt: TGTGCCAGCAGATTGAGTTTTAGGGCCACAGATACGCAGTATTTT
CDR3aa: CASRLSFRATDTQYF

j_gene: TRBJ1-2
v_gene: TRBV3-1
d_gene: TRBD1
abundance: .
CDR3nt: TGTGCCAGCAGCCACCTGGGACAGGGGGACTATGGCTACACCTTC
CDR3aa: CASSHLGQGDYGYTF

j_gene: TRBJ2-2
v_gene: TRBV28
d_gene: TRBD1
abundance: .
CDR3nt: TGTGCCAGCAGTGAAAACAGGGGGCGGACCGGGGAGCTGTTTTTT
CDR3aa: CASSENRGRTGELFF

j_gene: TRBJ1-1
v_gene: TRBV28
d_gene: TRBD1
abundance: few
CDR3nt: TGTGCCAGCAGACCCACGCGGGACAGGGGCGCTGAAGCTTTCTTT
CDR3aa: CASRPTRDRGAEAFF

j_gene: TRBJ2-7
v_gene: TRBV6-5
d_gene: .
abundance: few
CDR3nt: TGTGCCAGCAGTAGGACAGTGACCTACGAGCAGTACTTC
CDR3aa: CASSRTVTYEQYF

j_gene: TRBJ2-1
v_gene: TRBV29-1
d_gene: TRBD1
abundance: .
CDR3nt: TGCAGCGTCTTTGGGACAGGGGGAAATGAGCAGTTCTTC
CDR3aa: CSVFGTGGNEQFF

j_gene: TRBJ2-5
v_gene: TRBV4-2
d_gene: .
abundance: few
CDR3nt: TGTGCCAGCAGCCAAGTTTCGGGGGCAGAGACCCAGTACTTC
CDR3aa: CASSQVSGAETQYF

j_gene: TRBJ1-5
v_gene: TRBV2
d_gene: .
abundance: .
CDR3nt: TGTGCCACCACCGTGGGTAGAATGGAGCCCCAGCATTTT
CDR3aa: CATTVGRMEPQHF

j_gene: TRBJ2-2
v_gene: TRBV19
d_gene: .
abundance: once
CDR3nt: TGTGCCAGTAGTATACCCCCAGGGAGGCGGGAGCTGTTTTTT
CDR3aa: CASSIPPGRRELFF

j_gene: TRBJ1-5
v_gene: TRBV18
d_gene: .
abundance: few
CDR3nt: TGTGCCAGCTCACCACCGTCCGGAGCGAGCAATCAGCCCCAGCATTTT
CDR3aa: CASSPPSGASNQPQHF

j_gene: TRBJ2-1
v_gene: TRBV7-6
d_gene: TRBD2
abundance: .
CDR3nt: TGTGCCAGCAGCTTAGCGCCGGCTAGCGGGGGGAAGAATGAGCAGTTCTTC
CDR3aa: CASSLAPASGGKNEQFF

j_gene: TRBJ2-7
v_gene: TRBV3-1
d_gene: TRBD1
abundance: few
CDR3nt: TGTGCCAGCAGCCAAGATCCCAGAGTTGACAGGGGAATGTACTTC
CDR3aa: CASSQDPRVDRGMYF

j_gene: TRBJ2-1
v_gene: TRBV12-5
d_gene: .
abundance: .
CDR3nt: TGTGCTAGTGGTTTAACAGAGTACAATGAGCAGTTCTTC
CDR3aa: CASGLTEYNEQFF

j_gene: TRBJ1-1
v_gene: TRBV12-3/TRBV12-4
d_gene: .
abundance: .
CDR3nt: TGTGCCAGCAGTTCGTGGGACACAACGGGCGCTTTCTTT
CDR3aa: CASSSWDTTGAFF

j_gene: TRBJ2-5
v_gene: TRBV4-3
d_gene: TRBD2
abundance: .
CDR3nt: TGCGCCAGCAGTCCGTGGGTAGCGGGGGGTGAAGAGACCCAGTACTTC
CDR3aa: CASSPWVAGGEETQYF

j_gene: TRBJ2-6
v_gene: TRBV19
d_gene: TRBD1
abundance: few
CDR3nt: TGTGCCAGTAGCCCCCAGGGGGACTCTGGGGCCAACGTCCTGACTTTC
CDR3aa: CASSPQGDSGANVLTF

j_gene: TRBJ2-7
v_gene: TRBV6-2/TRBV6-3
d_gene: .
abundance: .
CDR3nt: TGTGCCAGCAGTGTGACTGGGACCAACTACGAGCAGTACTTC
CDR3aa: CASSVTGTNYEQYF